This T cell receptor beta chain was identified in a study of T cells in Graves' hyperthyroidism and ophthalmopathy. J gave up 3 bases and V 6 bases, and 19 bases lay outside the gene matches. Germline V CDR1 and CDR2: MNHNS, SASEGT. The CDR3 totals 18 residues. Amplification of TCR beta CDR3 regions was performed using RNA transcripts as template. During a first-round RT-PCR of the TCR CDR3, the HTBI primer set was used. TCRdb re-called the multiplex PCR reads with MiXCR, one entry per CDR3 protein. The repertoire has more than 350,000 distinct CDR3 sequences, 15% to 20% of them found once; the top ten carry around a third. This clonotype was picked up many times.

The chain carries TRBV6-1 and TRBJ1-1; 7 positions match TRBD1. Sequencing was performed on blood. This TCR was sampled from a woman under 40 with Graves' hyperthyroidism that later progressed to Graves' ophthalmopathy. The CDR3 DNA reads TGTGCCAGCAGGCCGGGGGGCCTATCCGGGACAGTATACACTGAAGCTTTCTTT. Translated, it gives CASRPGGLSGTVYTEAFF.